Following are 25 T cell receptor beta chains from one sample sequenced in a study of CD8 T cells in Susac syndrome. It was with random hexamers that about 0.45 to 1 ug RNA was reverse transcribed. TCRdb redid the calling of the immunoSEQ multiplex PCR reads with MiXCR, one entry per CDR3 protein. Among some 120,000 distinct CDR3 sequences listed, roughly 91% were seen once. The sequenced sample consisted of CD4+ T cells from PBMCs. Source of these receptors: a human donor in good health.

CDR3 loop: CASSLTMDSYGYTF. The CDR3 region has the DNA TGCGCCAGCAGCCTCACGATGGACAGCTATGGCTACACCTTC. The chain uses TRBV4-3 and TRBJ1-2, with D possibly matching TRBD1 (6 bases). This CDR3 spans 14 amino acids. Germline CDR1 LGHNA, CDR2 YSLEER. The V gene lost 4 bases and the J gene lost 4 bases, with 13 bases spanning the gap.

The rearrangement joins TRBV20-1 to TRBJ1-2; possible D gene TRBD1, 6 bases. The CDR3 loop spans 15 amino acids. Trimming cost V 0 bases and J 2 bases, with 13 bases left between them. Germline CDR1 and CDR2: DFQATT and SNEGSKA (reference sequence). The DNA for the CDR3 is TGCAGTGCTAGAGAATGGCGCAGGGGAAACTATGGCTACACCTTC. Encoded protein: CSAREWRRGNYGYTF.

The chain links TRBV19 to TRBJ1-2; D is unclear. This CDR3 is built from 13 residues. From germline, CDR1 is LNHDA and CDR2 SQIVND (reference sequence). V gave up 3 bases and J gave up 8 bases, with 13 bases separating them. DNA for the CDR3: TGTGCCAGTAGTATGGCCCTCGATAGGGGCTACACCTTC. Amino acid sequence: CASSMALDRGYTF.

The rearrangement uses TRBV4-3 and TRBJ1-2, with TRBD1 as a possible D gene (6 bases). CDR3 length: 15 amino acids. Germline CDR1 and CDR2: LGHNA and YSLEER. Trimming removed 0 bases at V and 3 bases at J, with 11 bases between. Here the CDR3 DNA reads TGCGCCAGCAGCCAAGAGAGGGGGTTAGACTATGGCTACACCTTC. Translation gives CASSQERGLDYGYTF.

The CDR3 loop reads CASSQAHEPSYEQYF. CDR3 bases: TGTGCCAGCAGCCAAGCACACGAGCCCTCCTACGAGCAGTACTTC. The chain uses TRBV3-1 and TRBJ2-7; no definite D call. The CDR3 has 15 residues. The germline V and J ends were trimmed by 1 base and 0 bases, with 10 bases remaining between them. Germline CDR1 LGHDT, CDR2 YNNKEL (reference sequence).

V is TRBV7-2 and J is TRBJ1-2; 9 nucleotides match TRBD1. The J segment lost 5 bases and the V segment lost 4 bases, leaving 5 bases of the junction unmatched. The CDR3 totals 14 residues. Germline loops: CDR1 SGHTA, CDR2 FQGNSA. DNA for the CDR3: TGTGCCAGCAGCTGGCCGGGACAGGGATATGGCTACACCTTC. It yields the protein CASSWPGQGYGYTF.

The chain recombines TRBV20-1 with TRBJ2-2; 9 nucleotides agree with TRBD2. Germline assignment: CDR1 DFQATT and CDR2 SNEGSKA (reference sequence). The ends lost 2 bases at V and 0 bases at J; junction bases unmatched: 1. This CDR3 is 15 amino acids long. The CDR3 sequence is CSARLAGTNTGELFF. The CDR3 DNA sequence: TGCAGTGCTAGACTAGCGGGGACGAACACCGGGGAGCTGTTTTTT.

The chain carries TRBV2 and TRBJ1-1; D not certain. The CDR3 has 14 residues. Between the trimmed V and J ends, which lost 7 bases and 0 bases, there was a span of 12 bases. Germline V gene sequence: CDR1 SNHLY, CDR2 FYNNEI. The CDR3 DNA follows: TGTGCCAGCACCCGGACGGGATTGAACACTGAAGCTTTCTTT. Protein product: CASTRTGLNTEAFF.

This clonotype has a single count. V and J are TRBV7-9 and TRBJ2-1, with 11 bases that match TRBD2. The germline V gene encodes CDR1 SEHNR and CDR2 FQNEAQ (reference sequence). Trimming cost V 3 bases and J 8 bases; bases outside gene matches: 9. The CDR3 runs to 16 residues. The DNA of the CDR3 is TGTGCCAGCAGCTTCCTAACTAGCGGGAGTGGGGATGAGCAGTTCTTC. As protein: CASSFLTSGSGDEQFF.

The chain carries TRBV7-9 and TRBJ1-5, with D perhaps TRBD1 (5 bases). The V gene's germline CDR1 is SEHNR and CDR2 FQNEAQ (reference sequence). The CDR3 is 15 amino acids. Trimming took off 1 base at V and 5 bases at J, with 12 bases between the two ends. DNA for the CDR3: TGTGCCAGCAGCTTAGGGGCCGGGACCGATCAGCCCCAGCATTTT. The encoded protein is CASSLGAGTDQPQHF.

This clonotype was counted once. The chain couples TRBV5-1 to TRBJ1-3, with D hard to call. The CDR3 is made up of 12 amino acids. Looked up from germline, CDR1 is SGHRS and CDR2 is YFSETQ. V was cut by 0 bases and J by 10 bases, with 8 bases left in between. CDR3: CASSLGSETIYF. The CDR3, as DNA: TGCGCCAGCAGCTTGGGTTCGGAGACCATATATTTT.

This clonotype has more than one count but fewer than ten. The chain employs TRBV6-2 or TRBV6-3 and TRBJ2-3, with 9 bases matching TRBD1. Germline-derived CDR1 and CDR2 are MNHEY and SVGEGT. V shed 4 bases and J 3 bases; nucleotides not matched to a gene: 2. CDR3 length: 14 amino acids. DNA for the CDR3: TGTGCCAGCAGTTCCGGACAGGGGACAGATACGCAGTATTTT. The encoded protein is CASSSGQGTDTQYF.

The chain recombines TRBV5-4 with TRBJ2-2; no clear D. The CDR3 extends over 13 amino acids. Germline CDR1 SGHNT, CDR2 YYREEE (reference sequence). Trimming left V 0 bases short and J 4 bases short, with 4 bases between. CDR3 loop: CASSLGFTGELFF. The CDR3 nucleotides are TGTGCCAGCAGCTTGGGTTTCACCGGGGAGCTGTTTTTT.

This sequence joins TRBV19 and TRBJ2-3, with D perhaps TRBD2 (6 bases). The length of the CDR3 is 15 residues. Germline CDR1 and CDR2: LNHDA and SQIVND (reference sequence). The V end was cut by 1 base, the J end by 2 bases, with 10 bases between. DNA of the CDR3: TGTGCCAGTAGTATAGCTGCGGGGTCCACAGATACGCAGTATTTT. Encoded protein: CASSIAAGSTDTQYF.

The CDR3 here is CSARFSGQLEQYF. The DNA for the CDR3 is TGCAGTGCTAGATTTAGCGGCCAACTAGAGCAGTACTTC. The chain is built from TRBV20-1 and TRBJ2-7; a weak D match, TRBD2 (6 bases). CDR3 length: 13 amino acids. V lost 2 bases and J lost 7, with 15 bases in between. The germline CDR1 and CDR2 sequences are DFQATT and SNEGSKA (reference sequence).

In its sample, this clonotype was seen once. In DNA, the CDR3 is TGTGCCAGCTCACCAGCGGAAAGGGTAAGAGAGCAGTACTTC. Residues: CASSPAERVREQYF. The chain carries TRBV18 and TRBJ2-7, with D hard to call. The V gene's germline CDR1 is KGHSH and CDR2 LQKENI. The CDR3 contains 14 residues. With 2 bases removed from V and 7 bases from J, the gap between germline ends came to 15 bases.

V is TRBV7-8 and J is TRBJ2-6; a weak D match, TRBD1 (5 bases). The germline V gene encodes CDR1 SGHVS and CDR2 FQNEAQ. The ends were cut back, 4 bases at V and 4 bases at J, with 14 bases in the middle. The CDR3 is made up of 16 amino acids. For the CDR3, the DNA is TGTGCCAGCAGCTCTAGGCACTCAGGGGGGGCCAACGTCCTGACTTTC. Encoded protein: CASSSRHSGGANVLTF.

This chain connects TRBV23-1 to TRBJ2-7; no definite D call. TRBV23-1 is marked as an open reading frame, function uncertain. CDR3 size: 16 residues. The V and J ends lost 4 bases and 0 bases respectively, with 16 bases between them. For the CDR3, the DNA is TGCGCCAGCAGTCGCTACAGCTCAACCCACTCCTACGAGCAGTACTTC. Its translation: CASSRYSSTHSYEQYF.

This rearrangement joins TRBV10-3 to TRBJ2-1, with 8 bases aligning to TRBD1. The CDR3 is made up of 13 amino acids. J gave up 10 bases and V 4 bases, and 6 bases lay outside the gene matches. Germline V gives CDR1 ENHRY, CDR2 SYGVKD. CDR3 in amino acids: CAISVSDRDEQFF. The CDR3 DNA is TGTGCCATCAGTGTGTCGGACAGGGACGAGCAGTTCTTC.

V and J are TRBV21-1 and TRBJ1-3. TRBV21-1 is flagged as a pseudogene. The CDR3 contains 13 residues. Here the CDR3 DNA reads TGTGCCAGCAGCAAGCCCTCTGGAAACACCATATATTTT. Translated, it gives CASSKPSGNTIYF.

The chain joins TRBV30 to TRBJ2-2; D call uncertain. Germline V gene lookup returns CDR1 GTSNPN and CDR2 SVGIG (reference sequence). The CDR3 length is 12 residues. Trimming left V 5 bases short and J 5 bases short, with 9 bases between. CDR3 nucleotide sequence: TGTGCCTGGGGCTTTGGGACCGGGGAGCTGTTTTTT. Translated, it gives CAWGFGTGELFF.

Worth noting for this clonotype: A junction boundary mismatches the germline segment, possibly from a read error. The chain is built from TRBV20-1 and TRBJ2-1; TRBD2 matches 10 bases. Per the germline V gene, CDR1 is DFQATT and CDR2 is SNEGSKA (reference sequence). This CDR3 comprises 13 residues. DNA of the CDR3: TGCAGCGCTAGCGGGAGCTCAGGCAATGAGCAGTTCTTC. Translation: CSASGSSGNEQFF.

The V gene is TRBV5-1, the J gene TRBJ1-2, with a tentative D call TRBD1 (6 bases). Germline V CDR1 and CDR2: SGHRS, YFSETQ. The CDR3 contains 15 residues. Trimming took off 1 base at V and 2 bases at J, with 12 bases between the two ends. CDR3: CASSLSNQGNYGYTF. Here the CDR3 DNA reads TGCGCCAGCAGCTTGTCGAATCAGGGGAACTATGGCTACACCTTC. Full variable domain (remainder filled in from reference TRBV5-1 and TRBJ1-2): KAGVTQTPRYLIKTRGQQVTLSCSPISGHRSVSWYQQTPGQGLQFLFEYFSETQRNKGNFPGRFSGRQFSNSRSEMNVSTLELGDSALYLCASSLSNQGNYGYTFGSGTRLTVV.

V is TRBV19 and J is TRBJ2-2; 11 positions agree with TRBD2. J lost 3 bases, V lost 7 bases, and 4 bases had no gene match. CDR3 length: 15 amino acids. Germline V gene sequence: CDR1 LNHDA, CDR2 SQIVND (reference sequence). The CDR3 spells CASKELAGDTGELFF. DNA for the CDR3: TGTGCCAGTAAAGAACTAGCGGGAGACACCGGGGAGCTGTTTTTT.

The V and J genes are TRBV20-1 and TRBJ2-1, with D perhaps being TRBD1 or TRBD2 (5 bases each). The germline V and J ends were trimmed by 7 bases and 1 base, with 17 bases remaining between them. The CDR3 contains 15 residues. Germline-derived CDR1 and CDR2 are DFQATT and SNEGSKA (reference sequence). The CDR3, as DNA: TGCAGTGGCAAGAGGGGAGCCCCGTCCTACAATGAGCAGTTCTTC. This gives the protein CSGKRGAPSYNEQFF.